One sample yielded the 20 T cell receptor beta chains listed below, sequenced in a study of blood T cell repertoires in COVID-19. The data were produced by immunoSEQ multiplex PCR, yet TCRdb's version contains in-frame clones alone and is incomplete. The table has more than 400,000 clones, approximately 85% seen once. The sample was peripheral blood. The receptors come from a human donor in a cohort sampled during active COVID-19.

The chain combines TRBV28 with TRBJ2-5; the D is unclear. CDR1 and CDR2 (germline): MDHEN, SYDVKM. The V end was cut by 8 bases, the J end by 1 base, with 5 bases between. The CDR3 totals 11 residues. The CDR3 protein is CASQVQETQYF. The CDR3 bases are TGTGCCAGCCAGGTCCAAGAGACCCAGTACTTC.

This clone was observed a single time. The chain is built from TRBV10-3 and TRBJ2-1; 11 bases agree with TRBD2. Germline V gene sequence: CDR1 ENHRY, CDR2 SYGVKD. This CDR3 comprises 16 residues. V trimming: 6 bases; J trimming: 0 bases; junction bases outside the gene matches: 4. CDR3 bases: TGTGCCATCAGAGCGACTAGCGGGGTCTCCTACAATGAGCAGTTCTTC. It is translated as CAIRATSGVSYNEQFF.

The count of this clone is one. The chain recombines TRBV3-1 (or the pseudogene TRBV3-2) with TRBJ2-4; 8 nucleotides agree with TRBD1. Germline V lookup: CDR1 LGHDT, CDR2 YNNKEL (reference sequence). V shed 1 base, J shed 2 bases, and the junction held 1 base outside the gene matches. This CDR3 spans 15 amino acids. This CDR3 reads CASSQGTGTKNIQYF. In nucleotides, the CDR3 is TGTGCCAGCAGCCAAGGGACAGGGACCAAAAACATTCAGTACTTC.

V usage is TRBV2 and J usage is TRBJ1-5, with 9 positions matching TRBD1. With 6 bases clipped from V and 4 bases from J, the junction kept 4 bases outside the gene matches. The germline V gene encodes CDR1 SNHLY and CDR2 FYNNEI. The CDR3 spans 14 residues. DNA for the CDR3: TGTGCCAGCAGACCGGGACAGGGAAATCAGCCCCAGCATTTT. Protein product: CASRPGQGNQPQHF.

The rearrangement uses TRBV14 and TRBJ1-5; D is undetermined. The CDR3 is made up of 15 amino acids. V was clipped by 1 base and J by 2 bases, with 9 bases between them. Germline V gene sequence: CDR1 SGHDN, CDR2 FVKESK. The CDR3: CASSQGQHGNQPQHF. CDR3 sequence (DNA): TGTGCCAGCAGCCAAGGACAACATGGCAATCAGCCCCAGCATTTT.

J is TRBJ2-5 and V is TRBV6-1, with 7 nucleotides matching TRBD1. V was pared by 3 bases and J by 1 base, with 8 bases of the junction left unmatched. The CDR3 covers 16 residues. Germline V gene lookup returns CDR1 MNHNS and CDR2 SASEGT. CDR3 protein: CASSDPVNRGQETQYF. CDR3 DNA: TGTGCCAGCAGTGATCCCGTCAACAGGGGCCAAGAGACCCAGTACTTC.

V usage is TRBV2 and J usage is TRBJ2-7; no definite D call. The V and J ends lost 7 bases and 0 bases respectively, with 7 bases between them. Germline V gene data show CDR1 as SNHLY and CDR2 as FYNNEI. There are 12 residues in the CDR3. The CDR3: CASTSVSYEQYF. DNA of the CDR3: TGTGCCAGCACGTCCGTCTCCTACGAGCAGTACTTC.

The chain has TRBV28 and TRBJ2-7; D is unresolved. The CDR3 contains 11 residues. Germline CDR1 reads MDHEN; CDR2 reads SYDVKM. Trimming left V 5 bases short and J 3 bases short, with 5 bases between. This CDR3 reads CASSQFYEQYF. For the CDR3, the DNA is TGTGCCAGCAGTCAGTTCTACGAGCAGTACTTC.

The genes are TRBV4-1 and TRBJ1-6, with 9 bases identical to TRBD1. CDR3 length equals 16 residues. Germline CDR1 and CDR2: MGHRA and YSYEKL. The J segment lost 8 bases and the V segment lost 4 bases, leaving 9 bases of the junction unmatched. CDR3 sequence: CASSLTRDRDYSPLHF. CDR3 coding DNA: TGCGCCAGCAGCCTTACCCGGGACAGGGATTATTCACCCCTCCACTTT.

This clone was found once. The gene calls are TRBV15 and TRBJ1-1; no firm D call. The CDR3 is 13 residues long. V lost 8 bases and J 4 bases, leaving 14 bases between the germline ends. From germline, CDR1 is LNHNV and CDR2 YYDKDF (reference sequence). The CDR3 DNA is TGTGCCACCTCAACCGGCAGCGGCACTGAAGCTTTCTTT. This translates into CATSTGSGTEAFF. Supplemented by reference TRBV15 and TRBJ1-1, the full variable domain reads DAMVIQNPRYQVTQFGKPVTLSCSQTLNHNVMYWYQQKSSQAPKLLFHYYDKDFNNEADTPDNFQSRRPNTSFCFLDIRSPGLGDTAMYLCATSTGSGTEAFFGQGTRLTVV.

The genes are TRBV27 and TRBJ1-1, with D possibly matching TRBD1 (5 bases). The CDR3 is made up of 14 amino acids. The V gene lost 7 bases and the J gene lost 4 bases, with 16 bases spanning the gap. Per the germline V gene, CDR1 is MNHEY and CDR2 is SMNVEV (reference sequence). CDR3 region: CASTLRGRATEAFF. In nucleotides, the CDR3 is TGTGCCAGCACCCTTCGAGGCAGGGCCACTGAAGCTTTCTTT.

Remarks on this clone: This could be a read error, since a much larger clone is one nucleotide away. This chain connects TRBV11-2 to TRBJ1-1; D remains ambiguous. The V and J ends lost 1 base and 1 base respectively, with 4 bases between them. The CDR3 is 13 residues long. Germline V gene data show CDR1 as SGHAT and CDR2 as FQNNGV. The CDR3 sequence: CASSLGANTEAFF. CDR3 nucleotides: TGTGCCAGCAGCTTAGGAGCGAACACTGAAGCTTTCTTT.

The chain is built from TRBV7-8 and TRBJ1-1; TRBD1 matches 7 bases. V lost 2 bases to trimming and J lost 11 bases; unmatched junction nucleotides: 17. CDR1 is SGHVS and CDR2 is FQNEAQ in the germline V gene. This CDR3 region has 16 residues. The CDR3 spells CASSLFSGGFWVGAFF. The CDR3 nucleotides read TGTGCCAGCAGCTTATTTTCAGGGGGATTTTGGGTTGGGGCTTTCTTT.

The J gene is TRBJ2-1, the V gene TRBV7-9; 16 bases align to TRBD2. Germline-derived CDR1 and CDR2 are SEHNR and FQNEAQ (reference sequence). J lost 5 bases, V lost 5 bases, and 3 bases had no gene match. The CDR3 has 16 amino acids. DNA of the CDR3: TGTGCCAGCAGCCCGGGACTAGCGGGAGGGGACAATGAGCAGTTCTTC. It is translated as CASSPGLAGGDNEQFF.

This rearrangement joins TRBV21-1 to TRBJ1-6; the table's TRBD1 call for D was not verified on the DNA. TRBV21-1 represents a pseudogene. The CDR3 loop spans 16 amino acids. CDR3 in DNA: TGTGCCAGCAGCAAAGGGGAACAGAAGGGGGATTCACCCCTCCACTTT. Protein product: CASSKGEQKGDSPLHF.

The chain has TRBV30 and TRBJ2-5, with 9 positions matching TRBD2. V trimming: 4 bases; J trimming: 7 bases; junction bases outside the gene matches: 13. Germline V gene sequence: CDR1 GTSNPN, CDR2 SVGIG (reference sequence). The CDR3 is 15 amino acids. CDR3 in DNA: TGTGCCTGGACAGGCGGGAGGGCCCCTTATGGGACCCAGTACTTC. It is translated as CAWTGGRAPYGTQYF.

The gene calls are TRBV2 and TRBJ1-2; 10 bases fit TRBD1. Germline CDR1 is SNHLY and CDR2 is FYNNEI. V gave up 5 bases and J gave up 7 bases; unmatched junction bases: 7. The CDR3 spans 14 residues. The CDR3 region is CASSTGQGSFGYTF. The CDR3, as DNA: TGTGCCAGCAGTACGGGACAGGGGTCGTTTGGCTACACCTTC. The full variable domain, with the rest looked up from reference TRBV2 and TRBJ1-2, is EPEVTQTPSHQVTQMGQEVILRCVPISNHLYFYWYRQILGQKVEFLVSFYNNEISEKSEIFDDQFSVERPDGSNFTLKIRSTKLEDSAMYFCASSTGQGSFGYTFGSGTRLTVV.

The chain is built from TRBV28 and TRBJ2-1; 10 bases are a match to TRBD2. Trimming removed 3 bases from V and 8 bases from J; junction bases left unmatched: 10. The CDR3 is 16 amino acids. Germline V gives CDR1 MDHEN, CDR2 SYDVKM. Here the CDR3 reads CASSFSAGGRGYEQFF. The CDR3, as DNA: TGTGCCAGCAGTTTTTCAGCGGGAGGGCGCGGGTATGAGCAGTTCTTC.

Remarks on this clone: The sample has other DNA sequences that encode this CDR3 too. The chain links TRBV12-3 or TRBV12-4 to TRBJ2-1; no clear D gene. Trimming removed 5 bases from V and 3 bases from J, with 2 bases in between. There are 11 residues in the CDR3. The CDR3: CASSLYNEQFF. CDR3 sequence (DNA): TGTGCCAGCAGTCTCTACAATGAGCAGTTCTTC.

The V gene is TRBV28, the J gene TRBJ2-5; TRBD1 aligns across 9 bases. V was pared by 2 bases and J by 6 bases, with 4 bases of the junction left unmatched. Germline V gene sequence: CDR1 MDHEN, CDR2 SYDVKM. The CDR3 spans 14 residues. The CDR3 loop is CASSLAQGAQTQYF. In nucleotides, the CDR3 is TGTGCCAGCAGTTTAGCACAGGGGGCCCAGACCCAGTACTTC. Supplemented by reference TRBV28 and TRBJ2-5, the full variable domain reads DVKVTQSSRYLVKRTGEKVFLECVQDMDHENMFWYRQDPGLGLRLIYFSYDVKMKEKGDIPEGYSVSREKKERFSLILESASTNQTSMYLCASSLAQGAQTQYFGPGTRLLVL.